The clone carrying this T cell receptor (beta chain) was observed at least ten times. The antigen is unknown. This sample stems from a study of blood T cells in healthy people across ages. The overall study: Template switching picked up about one barcoded beta molecule for each two T cells. Study observations and caveats: The authors considered diversity estimates from one million T cells to be underestimates. Strong correlation linked observed beta diversity and percent naive T cells.

For the second PCR, which ran for about 7 to 12 cycles, a sample-barcoded 5' primer and a J-beta primer mix were used. TCRdb ran MiXCR on the 5' RACE reads and lists one entry per CDR3 protein. The sample holds 630,000 or so distinct CDR3 sequences; under 30% are singletons and the top ten take about a sixth. The clonotype comes from a woman of 80 years or more in good health. The sequenced material came from blood.

In nucleotides, the CDR3 is TGTGCCAGCAGTACCCCACAGGGCTTTAATGAAAAACTGTTTTTT. This translates into CASSTPQGFNEKLFF. The genes are TRBV6-6 and TRBJ1-4; D perhaps matches TRBD1 (6 bases). CDR3 length equals 15 residues. V lost 5 bases, J lost 4 bases, and 14 bases lay in between. Germline lookup yields CDR1 MNHNY and CDR2 SVGAGI (reference sequence).